Listed here are 8 T cell receptor beta chains from one sample, sequenced in a study of T cell clonality in common variable immunodeficiency. Assay used: immunoSEQ multiplex PCR; TCRdb lists only in-frame clones, some missing. This set yields 80,000 or so clones and no singletons; the top ten hold about 0.8%. The specimen sequenced was peripheral blood mononuclear cells. These receptor sequences come from a person aged 18 to 75 in good health.

This clone showed up many times. The CDR3 goes on 3 residues after the read ends, and that part is filled in from the germline J gene. The chain is built from TRBV5-4 and TRBJ2-5; D not resolved. The V end was cut by 0 bases, the J end by 4 bases, with 7 bases between. The CDR3 sequence is 13 residues long. Germline V gives CDR1 SGHNT, CDR2 YYREEE (reference sequence). CDR3 sequence reads: CASSLGRPETQYF. CDR3 DNA (partial): TGTGCCAGCAGCTTGGGCAGGCCAGAGACC.

The table lists this clone with many counts. Incomplete CDR3 DNA: TGCAGTGCAGCCCCTATGGACAGAAGTAATGAAAAA. Translating it yields CSAAPMDRSNEK. From start to end, the CDR3 is CSAAPMDRSNEKLFF. The chain recombines TRBV20-1 with TRBJ1-4, with D perhaps matching TRBD1 (6 bases). The sequenced fragment ends 3 residues before the CDR3 boundary, so the rest is inferred from the germline J gene. The CDR3 has 15 residues. The germline gives CDR1 DFQATT, CDR2 SNEGSKA (reference sequence). V was clipped by 6 bases and J by 4 bases, with 18 bases between them.

This clone was counted at least ten times. The read stops 3 residues short of the end of the CDR3; the missing end is completed from the germline J gene. The V gene is TRBV10-3, the J gene TRBJ2-3; 8 bases are a match to TRBD1. Trimming cost V 5 bases and J 6 bases; bases outside gene matches: 7. The CDR3 contains 14 residues. Per germline, CDR1 ENHRY and CDR2 SYGVKD. The DNA read from the CDR3 is TGTGCCATCAGTTTCGGACAGGGTGGGGATACG. Its protein product is CAISFGQGGDT. The full CDR3 protein is CAISFGQGGDTQYF.

This clone was observed many times. From the germline J gene comes the end of the CDR3, since the read stops 3 residues before it. V usage is TRBV20-1 and J usage is TRBJ2-7, with TRBD2 matching over 10 bases. Germline V gene lookup returns CDR1 DFQATT and CDR2 SNEGSKA (reference sequence). The trim removed 3 bases at V and 1 base at J, leaving 9 bases unmatched. This CDR3 spans 16 amino acids. Incomplete CDR3 DNA: TGCAGTGCTAGCTCTTCGCGGACTAGCGGATCCTACGAG. Encoded protein: CSASSSRTSGSYE. Given in full, the CDR3 is CSASSSRTSGSYEQYF.

This clone was counted many times. One end of the junction varies from germline; a read error may be responsible. Read coverage stops 3 residues before the CDR3 terminus; the germline J gene supplies the remainder. This chain uses TRBV4-2 with TRBJ1-4; TRBD1 agrees at 7 bases. This CDR3 comprises 12 residues. Germline V CDR1 and CDR2: LGHNA, YNFKEQ. The sequenced part of the CDR3 DNA is TGCGCCAGCAGCCCACAGGGGGAAAAA. This sequence encodes CASSPQGEK. The CDR3 in its entirety is CASSPQGEKLFF.

This clone was seen at least ten times. The CDR3 is cut off 3 residues early in the read; its end comes from the germline J gene. V and J are TRBV7-2 and TRBJ2-7; TRBD1 aligns across 7 bases. The CDR3 totals 14 residues. CDR1 is SGHTA, CDR2 FQGNSA, per germline. The ends lost 3 bases at V and 2 bases at J; junction bases unmatched: 4. CDR3 region: CASSFGTDTYEQYF. The part of the CDR3 DNA that was read is TGTGCCAGCAGCTTTGGGACAGACACCTACGAG.

This clone was recorded many times. CDR3 sequence reads: CASSLEGSSTPLHF. The CDR3 bases that were read are TGCGCCAGCAGCTTGGAAGGGTCCTCTACACCC. V and J are TRBV5-1 and TRBJ1-6; D remains ambiguous. From the germline J gene comes the end of the CDR3, since the read stops 3 residues before it. Germline V CDR1 and CDR2: SGHRS, YFSETQ. This CDR3 is 14 amino acids long. The V and J ends lost 0 bases and 11 bases respectively, with 12 bases between them.

The table lists this clone with many counts. The CDR3 end lies 3 residues beyond the end of the read and is filled in from the germline J gene. The gene calls are TRBV11-2 and TRBJ2-3, with TRBD2 matching 7 bases. V shed 5 bases, J shed 4 bases, and the junction held 0 bases outside the gene matches. The CDR3 is 12 residues long. The V gene's germline CDR1 is SGHAT and CDR2 FQNNGV. Partial CDR3 DNA: TGTGCCAGCAGCGCGGGAGCAGATACG. Protein product: CASSAGADT. The whole CDR3 region reads CASSAGADTQYF.